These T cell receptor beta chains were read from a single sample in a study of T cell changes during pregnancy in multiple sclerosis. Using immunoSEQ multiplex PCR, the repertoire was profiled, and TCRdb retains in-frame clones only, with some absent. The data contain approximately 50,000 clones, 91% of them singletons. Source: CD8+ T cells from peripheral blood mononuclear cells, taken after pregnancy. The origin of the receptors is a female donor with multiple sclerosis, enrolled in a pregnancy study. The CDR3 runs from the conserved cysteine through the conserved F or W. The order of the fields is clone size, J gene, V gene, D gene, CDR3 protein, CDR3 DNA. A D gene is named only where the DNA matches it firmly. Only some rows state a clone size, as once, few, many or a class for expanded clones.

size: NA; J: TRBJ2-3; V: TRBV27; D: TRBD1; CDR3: CASTQTGAVVTQYF; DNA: TGTGCCAGCACCCAGACAGGGGCCGTGGTGACGCAGTATTTT
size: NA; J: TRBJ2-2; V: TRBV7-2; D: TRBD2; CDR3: CASSLDGRGGFTGELFF; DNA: TGTGCCAGCAGCTTAGATGGCCGGGGGGGCTTTACCGGGGAGCTGTTTTTT
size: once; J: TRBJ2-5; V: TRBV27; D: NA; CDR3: CASSYYRGETQYF; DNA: TGTGCCAGCAGTTACTACCGGGGAGAGACCCAGTACTTC
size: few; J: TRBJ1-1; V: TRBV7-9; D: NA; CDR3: CASSPVPEAFF; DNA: TGTGCCAGCAGCCCCGTCCCTGAAGCTTTCTTT
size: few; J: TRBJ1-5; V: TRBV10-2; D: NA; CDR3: CASSDPYLATGYSNQPQHF; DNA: TGCGCCAGCAGTGACCCCTACCTTGCGACGGGATATAGCAATCAGCCCCAGCATTTT
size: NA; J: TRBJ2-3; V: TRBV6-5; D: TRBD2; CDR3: CASSFPAGGRDTQYF; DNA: TGTGCCAGCAGTTTTCCAGCGGGGGGGCGGGATACGCAGTATTTT
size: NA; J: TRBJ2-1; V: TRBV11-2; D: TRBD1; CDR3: CASPGQNLNEQFF; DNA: TGTGCCAGCCCGGGACAGAATCTCAATGAGCAGTTCTTC
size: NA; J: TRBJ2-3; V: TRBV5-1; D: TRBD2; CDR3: CASSPWTSGESTDTQYF; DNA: TGCGCCAGCAGCCCTTGGACTAGCGGGGAGAGCACAGATACGCAGTATTTT
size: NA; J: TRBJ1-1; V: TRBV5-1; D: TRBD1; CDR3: CASSLETAGTGGTEAFF; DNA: TGCGCCAGCAGCTTGGAGACAGCCGGGACAGGGGGCACTGAAGCTTTCTTT
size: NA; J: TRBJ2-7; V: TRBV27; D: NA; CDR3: CASSLLGGDEQYF; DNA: TGTGCCAGCAGCTTGTTAGGGGGAGACGAGCAGTACTTC
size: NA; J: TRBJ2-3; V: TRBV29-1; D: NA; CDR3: CSVAYGGTDTQYF; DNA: TGCAGCGTTGCGTATGGAGGCACAGATACGCAGTATTTT
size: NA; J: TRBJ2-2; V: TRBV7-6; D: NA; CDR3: CASSPSRVGELFF; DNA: TGTGCCAGCAGCCCTTCCCGGGTGGGGGAGCTGTTTTTT
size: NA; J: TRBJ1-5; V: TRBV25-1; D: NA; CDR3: CASSESSLSQPQHF; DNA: TGTGCCAGCAGTGAATCGAGTTTAAGTCAGCCCCAGCATTTT
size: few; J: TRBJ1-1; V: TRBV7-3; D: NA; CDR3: CASSLNPVGGTEAFF; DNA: TGTGCCAGCAGCTTAAACCCAGTGGGGGGCACTGAAGCTTTCTTT
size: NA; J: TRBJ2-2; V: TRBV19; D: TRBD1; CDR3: CASSPGQGGNTGELFF; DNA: TGTGCCAGTAGTCCCGGACAGGGTGGCAACACCGGGGAGCTGTTTTTT
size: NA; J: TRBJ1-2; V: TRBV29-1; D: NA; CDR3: CSVGDIYGYTF; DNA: TGCAGCGTTGGAGACATCTATGGCTACACCTTC
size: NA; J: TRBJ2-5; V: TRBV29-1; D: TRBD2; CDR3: CSTNRASGGYQETQYF; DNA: TGCAGCACTAATCGGGCTAGCGGGGGTTACCAAGAGACCCAGTACTTC
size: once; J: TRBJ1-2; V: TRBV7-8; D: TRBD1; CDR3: CASSPSPGQGDYGYTF; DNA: TGTGCCAGCAGCCCAAGCCCAGGACAGGGCGACTATGGCTACACCTTC
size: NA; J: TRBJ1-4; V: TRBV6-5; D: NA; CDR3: CASSLTGRDEKLFF; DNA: TGTGCCAGCAGCCTCACAGGGCGAGATGAAAAACTGTTTTTT
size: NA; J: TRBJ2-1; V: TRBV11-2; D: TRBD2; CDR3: CASSQGLAEGNEQFF; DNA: TGTGCCAGCAGCCAAGGACTAGCGGAGGGGAATGAGCAGTTCTTC
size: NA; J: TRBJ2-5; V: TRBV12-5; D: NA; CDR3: CASGLGTDTKETQYF; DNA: TGTGCTAGTGGTTTGGGGACTGATACCAAAGAGACCCAGTACTTC
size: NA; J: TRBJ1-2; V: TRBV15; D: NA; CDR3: CATTGDYGYTF; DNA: TGTGCCACCACAGGGGACTATGGCTACACCTTC
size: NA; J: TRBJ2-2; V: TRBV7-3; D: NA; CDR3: CASSPTETGELFF; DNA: TGTGCCAGCAGCCCTACTGAAACCGGGGAGCTGTTTTTT
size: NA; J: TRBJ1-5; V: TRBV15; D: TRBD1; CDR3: CATSRPGGGQGNQPQHF; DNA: TGTGCCACCAGCAGACCCGGCGGGGGACAGGGCAATCAGCCCCAGCATTTT
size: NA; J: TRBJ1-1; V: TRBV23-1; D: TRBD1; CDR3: CASSPDRGSGNTEAFF; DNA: TGCGCCAGCAGTCCCGACAGGGGGTCGGGGAACACTGAAGCTTTCTTT
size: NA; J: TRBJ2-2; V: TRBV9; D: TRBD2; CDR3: CASSVATRGGADTGELFF; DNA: TGTGCCAGCAGCGTAGCTACTCGCGGGGGGGCCGACACCGGGGAGCTGTTTTTT
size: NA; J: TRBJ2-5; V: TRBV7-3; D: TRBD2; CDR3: CASSPTAGRGTQYF; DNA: TGTGCCAGCAGCCCGACAGCGGGGCGGGGGACCCAGTACTTC
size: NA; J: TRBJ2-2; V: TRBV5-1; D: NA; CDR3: CASSLSLGTGTNTGELFF; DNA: TGCGCCAGCAGCTTGTCCCTCGGAACGGGGACGAACACCGGGGAGCTGTTTTTT
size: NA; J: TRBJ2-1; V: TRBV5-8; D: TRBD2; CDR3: CASSRGGPYNEQFF; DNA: TGTGCCAGCAGCCGGGGGGGTCCTTACAATGAGCAGTTCTTC
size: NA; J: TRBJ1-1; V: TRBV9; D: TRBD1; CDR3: CASSPQGGISEAFF; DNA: TGTGCCAGCAGCCCCCAGGGGGGTATCTCTGAAGCTTTCTTT
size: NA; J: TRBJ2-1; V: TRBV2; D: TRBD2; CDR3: CALEGVAGGHLYNEQFF; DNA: TGTGCCCTGGAGGGGGTAGCGGGGGGCCATTTATACAATGAGCAGTTCTTC
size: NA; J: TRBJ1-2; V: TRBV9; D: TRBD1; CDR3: CASSARQGGGYTF; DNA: TGTGCCAGCAGCGCCCGACAGGGGGGCGGCTACACCTTC
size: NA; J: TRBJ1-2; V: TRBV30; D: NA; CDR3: CAWDTNYGYTF; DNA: TGTGCCTGGGACACCAACTATGGCTACACCTTC
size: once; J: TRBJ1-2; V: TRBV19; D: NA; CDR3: CASSPSGDGYTF; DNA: TGTGCCAGTAGTCCGTCAGGGGATGGCTACACCTTC
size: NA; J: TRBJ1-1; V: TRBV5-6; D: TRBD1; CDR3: CASRMTGTKGNTEAFF; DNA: TGTGCCAGCAGGATGACAGGGACAAAGGGAAACACTGAAGCTTTCTTT
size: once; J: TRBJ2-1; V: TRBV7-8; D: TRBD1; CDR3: CASSHRGVYNEQFF; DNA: TGTGCCAGCAGTCACAGGGGTGTCTACAATGAGCAGTTCTTC
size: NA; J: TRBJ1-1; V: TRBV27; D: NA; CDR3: CASSSGIKAFF; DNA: TGTGCCAGCAGTTCGGGGATCAAAGCTTTCTTT
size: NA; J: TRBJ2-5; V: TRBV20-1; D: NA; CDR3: CSAPEQETQYF; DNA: TGCAGTGCCCCGGAGCAAGAGACCCAGTACTTC
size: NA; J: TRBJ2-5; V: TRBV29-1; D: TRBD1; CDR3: CSSGQSLQETQYF; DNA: TGCAGTTCGGGACAGTCCCTCCAAGAGACCCAGTACTTC
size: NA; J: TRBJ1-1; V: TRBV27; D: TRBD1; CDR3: CASSLSATGGSWTEAFF; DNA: TGTGCCAGCAGTTTATCAGCGACAGGGGGATCTTGGACTGAAGCTTTCTTT